This record looks at one TCR beta chain sequence and its context. Antigen specificity is unknown. The record originates from a study of long-term antiretroviral therapy in people with HIV. About the study: There is a gap of about a decade between the earliest samples and the later 2015 immediate-ART recommendation. Study-level results: The study lacked data on ART adherence, viral resistance or therapy changes. Across all time points, the repertoire was dominated by clones that expanded before ART. Diversity went up after ART and still fell short of transplant donor controls.

The CDR3 is 12 amino acids. Germline CDR1 is MGHDK and CDR2 is SYGVNS. J gave up 7 bases and V 6 bases, and 5 bases lay outside the gene matches. At the survey level, the v3.0 immunoSEQ assay was run. Using immunoSEQ multiplex PCR, the repertoire was profiled, and TCRdb retains in-frame clones only, with some absent. The sample has 10,000 to 15,000 clones, roughly 80% seen once. The receptor's source is a woman aged 18-35 years with HIV. V is TRBV25-1 and J is TRBJ1-2; 7 bases match TRBD1. This specimen was unsorted PBMCs, taken 1.3 years after starting antiretroviral therapy. CDR3: CASRGGRGGYTF. The CDR3 region has the DNA TGTGCCAGCAGAGGGGGCCGGGGTGGCTACACCTTC.